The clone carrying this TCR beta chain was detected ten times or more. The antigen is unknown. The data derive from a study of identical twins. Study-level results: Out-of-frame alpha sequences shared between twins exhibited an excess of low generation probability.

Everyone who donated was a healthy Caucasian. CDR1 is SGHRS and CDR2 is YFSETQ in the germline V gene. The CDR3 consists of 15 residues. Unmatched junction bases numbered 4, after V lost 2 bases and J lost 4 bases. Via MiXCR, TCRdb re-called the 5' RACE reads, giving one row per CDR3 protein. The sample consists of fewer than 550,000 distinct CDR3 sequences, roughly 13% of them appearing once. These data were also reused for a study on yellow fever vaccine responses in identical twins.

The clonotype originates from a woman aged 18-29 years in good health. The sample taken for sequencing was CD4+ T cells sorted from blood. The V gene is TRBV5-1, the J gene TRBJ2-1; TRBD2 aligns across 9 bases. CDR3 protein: CASSFASGIYNEQFF. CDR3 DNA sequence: TGCGCCAGCAGCTTCGCTAGCGGGATTTACAATGAGCAGTTCTTC.